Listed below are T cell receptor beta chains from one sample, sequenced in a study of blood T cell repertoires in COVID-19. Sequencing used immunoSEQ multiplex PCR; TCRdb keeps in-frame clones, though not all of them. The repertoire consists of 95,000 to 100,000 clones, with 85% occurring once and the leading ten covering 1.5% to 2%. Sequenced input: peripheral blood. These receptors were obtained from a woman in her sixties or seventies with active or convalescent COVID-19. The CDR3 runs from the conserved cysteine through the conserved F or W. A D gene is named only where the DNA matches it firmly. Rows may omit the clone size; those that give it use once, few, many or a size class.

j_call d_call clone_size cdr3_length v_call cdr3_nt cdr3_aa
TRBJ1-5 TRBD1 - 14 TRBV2 TGTGCCAGCAGGGGACAGGGTAACAATCAGCCCCAGCATTTT CASRGQGNNQPQHF
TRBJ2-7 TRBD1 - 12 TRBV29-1 TGCAGCGTGACAGGGGCGAGCTACGAGCAGTACTTC CSVTGASYEQYF
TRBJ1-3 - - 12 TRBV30 TGTGCCTGGAGAGCAACCGGAAACACCATATATTTT CAWRATGNTIYF
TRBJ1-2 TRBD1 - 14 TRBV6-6 TGTGCCAGCAGGACAGGGGGTGGCGGCTATGGCTACACCTTC CASRTGGGGYGYTF
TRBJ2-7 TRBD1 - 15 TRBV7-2 TGTGCCAGCAGCTTATTCCGGGACAGTTACTACGAGCAGTACTTC CASSLFRDSYYEQYF
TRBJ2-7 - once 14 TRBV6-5 TGTGCCAGCAGCGAGGGAGGACCGCTTTACGAGCAGTACTTC CASSEGGPLYEQYF
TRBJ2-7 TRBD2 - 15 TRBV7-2 TGTGCCAGCAGCTTAGGGGTAGCGGGAGATTTCGAGCAGTACTTC CASSLGVAGDFEQYF
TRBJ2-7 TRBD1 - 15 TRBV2 TGTGCCAGCAGTGGGGCTCAAGACAGGGGGTACGAGCAGTACTTC CASSGAQDRGYEQYF
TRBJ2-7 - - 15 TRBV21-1 TGTGCCAGCAGCAAAGCGCACGGGACTGCGGCCGAGCAGTACTTC CASSKAHGTAAEQYF
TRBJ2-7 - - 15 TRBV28 TGTGCCAGCAGAGAAACAGGGAATAGGGCCTACGAGCAGTACTTC CASRETGNRAYEQYF
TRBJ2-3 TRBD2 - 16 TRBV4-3 TGCGCCAGCAGCCAAGGACTAGCGGGAGTGGGAGATACGCAGTATTTT CASSQGLAGVGDTQYF
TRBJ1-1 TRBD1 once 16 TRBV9 TGTGCCAGCAGCCCTCGGCGACGGACAGGGGTAACTGAAGCTTTCTTT CASSPRRRTGVTEAFF
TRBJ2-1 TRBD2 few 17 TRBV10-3 TGTGCCATCACTTCAGAAGGTCTAGCGGGAGAAAGAGATGAGCAGTTCTTC CAITSEGLAGERDEQFF
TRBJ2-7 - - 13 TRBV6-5 TGTGCCAGCAGCCAGGACAGACCCTACGAGCAGTACTTC CASSQDRPYEQYF
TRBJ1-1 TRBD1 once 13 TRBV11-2 TGTGCCAGCAGCTCGACAGGGCGTACTGAAGCTTTCTTT CASSSTGRTEAFF
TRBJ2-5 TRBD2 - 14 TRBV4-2 TGTGCCAGCAGTCCCAGACTAGCGGGAGAGACCCAGTACTTC CASSPRLAGETQYF
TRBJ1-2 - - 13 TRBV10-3 TGTGCCATCAGCCCAAAAGCCGCCTATGGCTACACCTTC CAISPKAAYGYTF
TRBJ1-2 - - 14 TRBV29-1 TGCAGCGTTGAAGGGGCAGGGTGGGGCTATGGCTACACCTTC CSVEGAGWGYGYTF
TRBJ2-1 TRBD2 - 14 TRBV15 TGTGCCACCAGTTCTAGCGGAGCAGGAAATGAGCAGTTCTTC CATSSSGAGNEQFF
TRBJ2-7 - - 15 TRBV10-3 TGTGCCATCAGTGCTGTAGAAGCCAAAACCTACGAGCAGTACTTC CAISAVEAKTYEQYF
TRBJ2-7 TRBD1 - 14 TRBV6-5 TGTGCCAGCAGTTTGGGACAGGGTGCCTACGAGCAGTACTTC CASSLGQGAYEQYF
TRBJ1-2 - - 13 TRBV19 TGTGCCAGTACCCTCCTCTCCAGGGGCGGCTACACCTTC CASTLLSRGGYTF
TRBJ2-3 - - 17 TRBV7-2 TGTGCCAGCACCTTACGATGGGGATCTAGCGCCCAAGATACGCAGTATTTT CASTLRWGSSAQDTQYF
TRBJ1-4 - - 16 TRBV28 TGTGCCAGCAGTTCCTCCCCTTCAGGGGAGGGGGAAAAACTGTTTTTT CASSSSPSGEGEKLFF
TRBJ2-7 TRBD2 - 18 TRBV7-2 TGTGCCAGCAGCTTAACTTTCGGAGCGGGAGGGTCAACCTACGAGCAGTACTTC CASSLTFGAGGSTYEQYF
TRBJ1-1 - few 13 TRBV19 TGTGCCAGTAGTCCGCAATCAGGCACTGAAGCTTTCTTT CASSPQSGTEAFF
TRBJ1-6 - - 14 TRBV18 TGTGCCAGCTCACCGGACAGTCTCAATTCACCCCTCCACTTT CASSPDSLNSPLHF
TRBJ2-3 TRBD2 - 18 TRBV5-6 TGTGCCAGCGGCGCCGGACTAGCGGGAGGGCTTGCAGTGGATACGCAGTATTTT CASGAGLAGGLAVDTQYF
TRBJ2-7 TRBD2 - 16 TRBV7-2 TGTGCCAGCAGCCACACTGCCGGGGGGGAGTCCTACGAGCAGTACTTC CASSHTAGGESYEQYF
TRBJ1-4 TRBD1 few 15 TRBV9 TGTGCCAGCGGGACAGGCTATGCAACTAATGAAAAACTGTTTTTT CASGTGYATNEKLFF
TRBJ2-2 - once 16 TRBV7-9 TGTGCCAGCAGCTCCCCGGGACACTCGAACACCGGGGAGCTGTTTTTT CASSSPGHSNTGELFF
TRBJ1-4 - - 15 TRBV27 TGTGCCAGCAGCCCAGCAGGGGTCAGTAATGAAAAACTGTTTTTT CASSPAGVSNEKLFF
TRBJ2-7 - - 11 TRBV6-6 TGTGCCAGCAGTACTAGCTACGAGCAGTACTTC CASSTSYEQYF
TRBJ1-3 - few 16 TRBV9 TGTGCCAGCAGCGTCGGATTGGGAGGCCATGGAAACACCATATATTTT CASSVGLGGHGNTIYF
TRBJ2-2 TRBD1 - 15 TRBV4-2 TGTGCCAGCAGCCCGGGACAGGGGAACACCGGGGAGCTGTTTTTT CASSPGQGNTGELFF
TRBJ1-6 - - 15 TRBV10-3 TGTGCCATCAGTGGAGGTGGAGGGTGGTCTTCACCCCTCCACTTT CAISGGGGWSSPLHF
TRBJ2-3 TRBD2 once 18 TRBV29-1 TGCAGCGTTGTAGGTATTAGCGGGGTCGTAGCTAGCACAGATACGCAGTATTTT CSVVGISGVVASTDTQYF